This TCR beta chain was sequenced during a study of sequential checkpoint blockade in melanoma. Study overall: First-line arms were nivolumab then ipilimumab, or the reverse, randomized 1:1.

Germline CDR1 reads LGHNA; CDR2 reads YSLEER. CDR3 length: 16 residues. Trimming removed 1 base from V and 2 bases from J, with 15 bases in between. Treatment specified: randomized to nivolumab then ipilimumab (arm A) or the reverse (arm B). No patient had prior DNA-damaging chemotherapy. Live CD3+CD8+ CD19− CD56− cells were sorted from PBMCs. Method: immunoSEQ multiplex PCR; TCRdb's copy keeps in-frame clones and lacks some. The sample yields 15,000 to 20,000 clones, approximately 70% seen once. The receptor comes from a human donor with melanoma. The rearrangement uses TRBV4-3 and TRBJ2-7, with D tentatively TRBD1 (5 bases). This specimen consisted of CD8+ T cells sorted from blood (inferred from file names), obtained from a patient given nivolumab and ipilimumab in sequence. Here the CDR3 reads CASSQGYRRHPYEQYF. The CDR3 nucleotides are TGCGCCAGCAGCCAAGGATACAGGCGCCACCCCTACGAGCAGTACTTC.